Described below is a single TCR beta chain sequence and its context. Assay: immunoSEQ multiplex PCR; the TCRdb copy retains only in-frame clones and omits some. The table has roughly 220,000 clones, 88% seen once. Germline V gene sequence: CDR1 MNHNY, CDR2 SVGAGI (reference sequence). The J segment lost 6 bases and the V segment lost 5 bases, leaving 19 bases of the junction unmatched. The CDR3 runs 17 residues. The data belong to a study of blood T cell repertoires in COVID-19. The chain employs TRBV6-6 and TRBJ2-7, with 7 positions matching TRBD2. This receptor was obtained from a woman aged 25 to 39 who had recovered from COVID-19. Sequenced sample: PBMCs or T cells enriched from blood (not recorded which). The CDR3 nucleotides read TGTGCCAGCAGTCCCGAATGGGGGGGTTATGAGGTGCTCGAGCAGTACTTC. This encodes CASSPEWGGYEVLEQYF.